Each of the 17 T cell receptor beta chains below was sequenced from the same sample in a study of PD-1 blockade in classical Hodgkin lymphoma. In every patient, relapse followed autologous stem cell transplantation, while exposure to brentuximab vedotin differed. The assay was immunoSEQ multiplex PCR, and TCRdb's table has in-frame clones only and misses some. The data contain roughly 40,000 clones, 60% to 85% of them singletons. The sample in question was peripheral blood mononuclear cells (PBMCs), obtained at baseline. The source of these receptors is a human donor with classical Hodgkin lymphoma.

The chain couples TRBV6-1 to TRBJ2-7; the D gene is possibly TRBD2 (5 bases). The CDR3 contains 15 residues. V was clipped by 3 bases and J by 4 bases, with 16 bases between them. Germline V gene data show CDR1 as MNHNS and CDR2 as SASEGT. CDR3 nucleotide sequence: TGTGCCAGCAGTGACGGGGATTTGGGTATGTACGAGCAGTACTTC. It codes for CASSDGDLGMYEQYF.

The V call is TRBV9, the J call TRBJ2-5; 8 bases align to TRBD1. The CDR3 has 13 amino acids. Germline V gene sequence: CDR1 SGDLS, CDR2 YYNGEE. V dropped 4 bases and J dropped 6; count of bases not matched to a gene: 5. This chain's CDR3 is CASSPGGAQTQYF. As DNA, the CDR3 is TGTGCCAGCAGCCCAGGGGGCGCACAGACCCAGTACTTC.

In DNA, the CDR3 is TGTGCCAGCAGTTTATCTAGCGGGAGCGGAGAGACCCAGTACTTC. Its translation is CASSLSSGSGETQYF. The chain has TRBV27 and TRBJ2-5; TRBD2 aligns across 9 bases. The ends lost 0 bases at V and 4 bases at J; junction bases unmatched: 3. Germline CDR1 is MNHEY and CDR2 is SMNVEV (reference sequence). This CDR3 spans 15 amino acids.

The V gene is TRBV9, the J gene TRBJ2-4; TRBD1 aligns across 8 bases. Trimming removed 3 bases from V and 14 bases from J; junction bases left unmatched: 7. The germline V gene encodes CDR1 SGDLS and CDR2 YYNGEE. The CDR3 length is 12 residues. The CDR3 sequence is CASSDGQGLEYF. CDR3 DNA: TGTGCCAGCAGCGACGGACAGGGTTTGGAGTACTTC. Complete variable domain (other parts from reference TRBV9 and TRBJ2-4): DSGVTQTPKHLITATGQRVTLRCSPRSGDLSVYWYQQSLDQGLQFLIQYYNGEERAKGNILERFSAQQFPDLHSELNLSSLELGDSALYFCASSDGQGLEYFGAGTRLSVL.

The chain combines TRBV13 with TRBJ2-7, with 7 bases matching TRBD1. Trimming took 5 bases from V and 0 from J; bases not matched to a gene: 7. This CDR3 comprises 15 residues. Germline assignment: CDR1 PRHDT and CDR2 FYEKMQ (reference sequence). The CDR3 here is CASSPRDSGSYEQYF. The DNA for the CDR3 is TGTGCCAGCAGCCCTCGGGACAGCGGCTCCTACGAGCAGTACTTC.

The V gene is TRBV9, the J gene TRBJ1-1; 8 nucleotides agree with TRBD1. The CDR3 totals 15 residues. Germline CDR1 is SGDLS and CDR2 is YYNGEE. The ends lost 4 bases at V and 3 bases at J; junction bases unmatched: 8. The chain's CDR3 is CASSPWGTGDTEAFF. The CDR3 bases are TGTGCCAGCAGCCCCTGGGGGACAGGCGACACTGAAGCTTTCTTT. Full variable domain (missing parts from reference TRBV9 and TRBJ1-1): DSGVTQTPKHLITATGQRVTLRCSPRSGDLSVYWYQQSLDQGLQFLIQYYNGEERAKGNILERFSAQQFPDLHSELNLSSLELGDSALYFCASSPWGTGDTEAFFGQGTRLTVV.

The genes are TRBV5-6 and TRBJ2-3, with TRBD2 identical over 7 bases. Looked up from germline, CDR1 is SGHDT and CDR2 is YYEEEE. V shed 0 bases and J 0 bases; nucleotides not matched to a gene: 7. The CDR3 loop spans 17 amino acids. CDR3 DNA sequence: TGTGCCAGCAGCTTGGCGGCGCTAGCGGCCAGCACAGATACGCAGTATTTT. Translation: CASSLAALAASTDTQYF.

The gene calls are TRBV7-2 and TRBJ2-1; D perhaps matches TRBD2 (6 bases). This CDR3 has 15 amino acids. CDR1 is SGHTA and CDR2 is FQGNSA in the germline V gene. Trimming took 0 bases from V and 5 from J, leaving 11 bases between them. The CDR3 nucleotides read TGTGCCAGCAGCTTAGCGCGGGGCTCAAACAATGAGCAGTTCTTC. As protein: CASSLARGSNNEQFF.

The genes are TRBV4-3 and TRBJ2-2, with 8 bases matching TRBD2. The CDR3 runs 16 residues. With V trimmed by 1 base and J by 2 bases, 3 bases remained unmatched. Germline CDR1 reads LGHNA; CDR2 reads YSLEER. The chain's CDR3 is CASSQVAGFNTGELFF. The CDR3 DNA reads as TGCGCCAGCAGCCAAGTAGCGGGATTTAACACCGGGGAGCTGTTTTTT.

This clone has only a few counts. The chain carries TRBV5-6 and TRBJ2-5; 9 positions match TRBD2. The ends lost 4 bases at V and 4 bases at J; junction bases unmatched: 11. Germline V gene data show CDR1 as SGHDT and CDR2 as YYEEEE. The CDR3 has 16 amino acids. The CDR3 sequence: CASSLAGAGGGETQYF. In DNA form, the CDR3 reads TGTGCCAGCAGCCTGGCGGGTGCGGGGGGGGGAGAGACCCAGTACTTC.

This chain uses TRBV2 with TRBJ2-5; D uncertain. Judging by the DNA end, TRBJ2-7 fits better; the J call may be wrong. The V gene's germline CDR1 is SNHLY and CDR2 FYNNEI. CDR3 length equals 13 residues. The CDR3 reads CASRTGPTYEQYF. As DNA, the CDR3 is TGTGCCAGCAGAACCGGGCCCACCTACGAGCAGTACTTC.

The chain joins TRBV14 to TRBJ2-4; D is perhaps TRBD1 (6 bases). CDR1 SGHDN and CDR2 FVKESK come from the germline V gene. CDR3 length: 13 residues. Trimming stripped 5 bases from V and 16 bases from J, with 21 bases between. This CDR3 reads CASSSHQGSLQYF. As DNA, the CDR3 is TGTGCCAGCAGCTCACATCAGGGGTCCCTCCAATACTTC.

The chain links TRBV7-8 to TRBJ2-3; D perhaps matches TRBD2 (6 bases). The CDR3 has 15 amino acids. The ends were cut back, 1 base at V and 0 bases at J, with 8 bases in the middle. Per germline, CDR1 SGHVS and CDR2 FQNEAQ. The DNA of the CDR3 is TGTGCCAGCAGCTTAGTTGCGGGAAGCACAGATACGCAGTATTTT. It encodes CASSLVAGSTDTQYF.

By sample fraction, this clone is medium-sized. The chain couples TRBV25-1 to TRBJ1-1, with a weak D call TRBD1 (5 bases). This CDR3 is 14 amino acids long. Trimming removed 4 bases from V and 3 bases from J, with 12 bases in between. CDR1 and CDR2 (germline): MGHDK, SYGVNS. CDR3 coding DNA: TGTGCCAGCAGTGCCGGGGGAGCGCACACTGAAGCTTTCTTT. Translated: CASSAGGAHTEAFF.

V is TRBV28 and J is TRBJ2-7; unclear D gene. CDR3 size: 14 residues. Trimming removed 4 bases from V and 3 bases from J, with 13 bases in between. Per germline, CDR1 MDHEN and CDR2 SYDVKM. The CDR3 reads CASSSRQPGYEQYF. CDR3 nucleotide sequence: TGTGCCAGCAGTTCCCGACAACCGGGCTACGAGCAGTACTTC. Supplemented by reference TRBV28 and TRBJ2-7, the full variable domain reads DVKVTQSSRYLVKRTGEKVFLECVQDMDHENMFWYRQDPGLGLRLIYFSYDVKMKEKGDIPEGYSVSREKKERFSLILESASTNQTSMYLCASSSRQPGYEQYFGPGTRLTVT.

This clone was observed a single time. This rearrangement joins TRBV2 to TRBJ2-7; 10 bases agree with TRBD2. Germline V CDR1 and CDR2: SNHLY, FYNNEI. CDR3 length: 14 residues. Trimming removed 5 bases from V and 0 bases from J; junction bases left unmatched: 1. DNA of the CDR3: TGTGCCAGCAGTCTAGCGGGAGCCTCCTACGAGCAGTACTTC. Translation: CASSLAGASYEQYF.

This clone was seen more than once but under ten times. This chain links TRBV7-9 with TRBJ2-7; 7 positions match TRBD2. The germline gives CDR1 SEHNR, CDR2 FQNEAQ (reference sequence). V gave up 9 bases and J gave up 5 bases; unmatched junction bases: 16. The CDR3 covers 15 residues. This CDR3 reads CASPPLASGTHEQYF. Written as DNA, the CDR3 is TGTGCCAGTCCCCCCTTGGCTAGCGGTACCCACGAGCAGTACTTC.